This TCR beta chain was captured by sequencing in a study of blood T cells in healthy people across ages. Points from the study as a whole: Both naive CD4+ cell counts and diversity were greater in long-lived donors than in aged donors. Lack of knowledge of donor CMV status possibly confounded expanded clonotype changes.

There were healthy Caucasian individuals from Russia, aged roughly 6 to 90, serving as donors. This clonotype was observed a few times. Its antigen is unknown. The V gene's germline CDR1 is SGHVS and CDR2 FNYEAQ. V gave up 5 bases and J gave up 1 base; unmatched junction bases: 6. The CDR3 consists of 15 residues. The second PCR ran about 6 to 12 cycles with a sample-barcoded 5' primer and J-beta primers. MiXCR was run by TCRdb on the 5' RACE reads, yielding one entry per CDR3 protein. This table has 700,000 to 950,000 distinct CDR3 sequences, 35% to 45% appearing once. This chain links TRBV7-6 with TRBJ2-5; 8 bases match TRBD2. Sequenced material: blood. The TCR sequence derives from a woman aged 55-69 years in good health. Here the CDR3 reads CASSRAAGGQETQYF. CDR3 sequence (DNA): TGTGCCAGCAGCCGCGCGGCGGGGGGCCAAGAGACCCAGTACTTC.